A selection of T cell receptor beta chains follows, all from one sample in a study of cytomegalovirus exposure and HLA in healthy donors. The table came from immunoSEQ multiplex PCR; TCRdb's copy has only in-frame clones and leaves some out. The sample holds about 170,000 clones. The sequencing input was PBMCs. All receptors come from a woman aged 60-75 years in good health and CMV-seronegative. The CDR3 runs from the conserved cysteine through the conserved F or W. D genes are given only for firm matches.

J gene | V gene | D gene | CDR3 DNA | CDR3 protein
TRBJ1-1 | TRBV11-2 | NA | TGTGCCAGCAGCTTAGGGGCAGGGAAAGCTTTCTTT | CASSLGAGKAFF
TRBJ1-3 | TRBV25-1 | NA | TGTGCCAGCAGTTCATTGGGGGGCTCTGGAAACACCATATATTTT | CASSSLGGSGNTIYF
TRBJ2-7 | TRBV4-1 | NA | TGCGCCAGCAGCCAACTACCCCAAGTCGTGGAGTACGAGCAGTACTTC | CASSQLPQVVEYEQYF
TRBJ1-2 | TRBV29-1 | NA | TGCAGCGTTGTACAGGGATCGAACTATGGCTACACCTTC | CSVVQGSNYGYTF
TRBJ1-1 | TRBV6-6 | NA | TGTGCCAGCAGTTACGAGGGTGTGTTGACTGAAGCTTTCTTT | CASSYEGVLTEAFF
TRBJ1-5 | TRBV19 | TRBD1 | TGTGCCAGTAGTATATGGGACAGCCGTCCCAATCAGCCCCAGCATTTT | CASSIWDSRPNQPQHF
TRBJ1-6 | TRBV9 | NA | TGTGCCAGCAGCGCTGGGGAGGGACTCTATTCACCCCTCCACTTT | CASSAGEGLYSPLHF
TRBJ1-6 | TRBV5-1 | TRBD1 | TGCGCCAGCAGCTGGACAGGGGACCGAAGAAATTCACCCCTCCACTTT | CASSWTGDRRNSPLHF
TRBJ1-1 | TRBV7-2 | NA | TGTGCCAGCAGCTTAACCCGCGGGGGGCTCGGGGAAGCTTTCTTT | CASSLTRGGLGEAFF
TRBJ2-7 | TRBV6-5 | NA | TGTGCCAGCAGTTACGGTGCGGGGAGCTCCTACGAGCAGTACTTC | CASSYGAGSSYEQYF
TRBJ1-5 | TRBV7-9 | NA | TGTGCCAGCAGCTCCACCTCAGGTCAGCCCCAGCATTTT | CASSSTSGQPQHF
TRBJ1-2 | TRBV29-1 | NA | TGCAGCGTAATCATCAGCTATGGCTACACCTTC | CSVIISYGYTF
TRBJ2-7 | TRBV6-1 | NA | TGTGCCAGCAGTAGGGAGAGGAACGAGCAGTACTTC | CASSRERNEQYF
TRBJ2-1 | TRBV5-1 | TRBD2 | TGCGCCAGCAGCTTGTATGCTAGCGGGGGGGCGGGCAATGAGCAGTTCTTC | CASSLYASGGAGNEQFF
TRBJ1-5 | TRBV7-2 | TRBD1 | TGTGCCAGCAGTCCCCGAGTAGCAGGGGGCAATAGCAATCAGCCCCAGCATTTT | CASSPRVAGGNSNQPQHF
TRBJ1-4 | TRBV10-3 | TRBD1 | TGTGCCATCGGGGGGACAGGCCTAAATGAAAAACTGTTTTTT | CAIGGTGLNEKLFF
TRBJ1-1 | TRBV18 | TRBD1 | TGTGCCAGCTCCCCTCGGCGGGCAGGGGGAAGGGGGCGAGACACTGAAGCTTTCTTT | CASSPRRAGGRGRDTEAFF
TRBJ1-3 | TRBV5-1 | NA | TGCGCCAGCAGCTTGGGGCAATCCTCTGGAAACACCATATATTTT | CASSLGQSSGNTIYF
TRBJ2-6 | TRBV7-3 | NA | TGTGCCAGCAGCTTTATTGGGGCCAACGTCCTGACTTTC | CASSFIGANVLTF
TRBJ2-2 | TRBV6-1 | NA | TGTGCCAGCAGGGAGGACCGAGGGAACACCGGGGAGCTGTTTTTT | CASREDRGNTGELFF
TRBJ1-1 | TRBV10-3 | NA | TGTGCCATCAGTGATCGCGGAAACACTGAAGCTTTCTTT | CAISDRGNTEAFF
TRBJ1-2 | TRBV30 | NA | TGTGCCGAATCACAGGGAGACTATGGCTACACCTTC | CAESQGDYGYTF
TRBJ2-7 | TRBV29-1 | NA | TGCAGCGTTGAAGATCCCAGGGAGGCATACGAGCAGTACTTC | CSVEDPREAYEQYF
TRBJ1-1 | TRBV7-9 | NA | TGTGCCAGCAGCTTAGCCCGGGTTCCAGCTTTCTTT | CASSLARVPAFF
TRBJ1-3 | TRBV2 | NA | TGTGCCAGCAACGGTCGGAGCTCTGGAAACACCATATATTTT | CASNGRSSGNTIYF
TRBJ2-1 | TRBV9 | NA | TGTGCCAGCAGCGTAGATCGGGGCTCCTACAATGAGCAGTTCTTC | CASSVDRGSYNEQFF
TRBJ2-2 | TRBV19 | TRBD2 | TGTGCCAGTTCTCAACCCGGGGGGGCGGACACCGGGGAGCTGTTTTTT | CASSQPGGADTGELFF
TRBJ2-5 | TRBV6-6 | TRBD2 | TGTGCCAGCACCGGGGGGGAGACCCAGTACTTC | CASTGGETQYF
TRBJ2-7 | TRBV5-4 | NA | TGTGCCAGCAGCCTGGGTCAGGGGCGGGAGCAGTACTTC | CASSLGQGREQYF
TRBJ1-4 | TRBV5-1 | NA | TGCGCCAGCAGCTTAATTCCTCAGGGTGGCGCAACTAATGAAAAACTGTTTTTT | CASSLIPQGGATNEKLFF
TRBJ2-7 | TRBV7-9 | NA | TGTGCCAGCAGCCCCCCGTTGGAGGACTACGAGCAGTACTTC | CASSPPLEDYEQYF
TRBJ2-5 | TRBV27 | TRBD2 | TGTGCCAGCAGACCGGGCTCGCGGGGGGCAGTAAAAGAGACCCAGTACTTC | CASRPGSRGAVKETQYF
TRBJ2-7 | TRBV7-6 | NA | TGTGCCAGCAGCCCTTTAGGACAAAGCTACGAGCAGTACTTC | CASSPLGQSYEQYF
TRBJ2-1 | TRBV5-1 | NA | TGCGCCAGCAGCTTGAGGGGACAAGGCGATGAGCAGTTCTTC | CASSLRGQGDEQFF
TRBJ2-3 | TRBV6-5 | NA | TGTGCCAGCAGTTCTGACAGGAACACAGATACGCAGTATTTT | CASSSDRNTDTQYF
TRBJ1-3 | TRBV20-1 | NA | TGCAGTGCTAGCTTGGGAAACACCATATATTTT | CSASLGNTIYF
TRBJ1-1 | TRBV9 | NA | TGTGCCAGCAGCGTAGCTCAGGGTGGGGACACTGAAGCTTTCTTT | CASSVAQGGDTEAFF
TRBJ2-1 | TRBV11-2 | TRBD1 | TGTGCCAGCAGCTCACAACCGGGACAGGGGATCAATGAGCAGTTCTTC | CASSSQPGQGINEQFF
TRBJ2-3 | TRBV29-1 | NA | TGCAGCGTTGGAGGCAGACCGGGACAAGTAGCAGATACGCAGTATTTT | CSVGGRPGQVADTQYF
TRBJ2-1 | TRBV13 | TRBD1 | TGTGCCAGCAGCTCGAGACAGGGGACCTACAATGAGCAGTTCTTC | CASSSRQGTYNEQFF
TRBJ2-1 | TRBV7-9 | NA | TGTGCCAGCAGCCTACGAGGCGGCGGGGTCCGGAATGAGCAGTTCTTC | CASSLRGGGVRNEQFF
TRBJ2-7 | TRBV7-9 | NA | TGTGCCAGCAGCTTTACGGGGGGCCACGAGCAGTACTTC | CASSFTGGHEQYF
TRBJ1-1 | TRBV30 | TRBD1 | TGTGCCTGGAGGAACAGGGGAGGTAGAAGTAACACTGAAGCTTTCTTT | CAWRNRGGRSNTEAFF
TRBJ2-7 | TRBV10-3 | TRBD2 | TGTGCCATCAGGGGACTAGCGGGAGATTTTGAGCAGTACTTC | CAIRGLAGDFEQYF
TRBJ2-1 | TRBV19 | NA | TGTGCCAGTAGTATAGGCCCGAGTAGCAACAATGAGCAGTTCTTC | CASSIGPSSNNEQFF
TRBJ1-1 | TRBV7-3 | TRBD1 | TGTGCCAGCAGCTATCAGGGGGGGAACACTGAAGCTTTCTTT | CASSYQGGNTEAFF
TRBJ1-1 | TRBV7-2 | NA | TGTGCCAGCAGCTTAAATAAGGGGATGGCTTTCTTT | CASSLNKGMAFF
TRBJ1-5 | TRBV6-6 | TRBD1 | TGTGCCAGCAGGGACAGGGTGCAGGGACAGCCCCAGCATTTT | CASRDRVQGQPQHF
TRBJ2-7 | TRBV5-1 | NA | TGCGCCAGCAGCTTGGTAATAGAGCCTGGTGAGCAGTACTTC | CASSLVIEPGEQYF